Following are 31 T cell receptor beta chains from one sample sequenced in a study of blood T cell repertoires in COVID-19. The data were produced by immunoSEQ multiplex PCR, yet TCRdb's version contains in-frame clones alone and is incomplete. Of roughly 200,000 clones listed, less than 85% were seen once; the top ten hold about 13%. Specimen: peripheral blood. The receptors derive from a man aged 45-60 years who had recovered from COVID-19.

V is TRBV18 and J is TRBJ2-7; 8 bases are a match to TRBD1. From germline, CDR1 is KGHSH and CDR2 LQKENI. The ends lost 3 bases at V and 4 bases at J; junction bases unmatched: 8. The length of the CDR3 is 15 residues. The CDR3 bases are TGTGCCAGCTCACCGCAAGGACAGGGAATTTACGAGCAGTACTTC. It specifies CASSPQGQGIYEQYF.

The CDR3 DNA follows: TGTGCCAGCCGAAAAGGGACAGCGAACACCGGGGAGCTGTTTTTT. It specifies CASRKGTANTGELFF. The chain combines TRBV7-9 with TRBJ2-2, with 7 nucleotides matching TRBD1. V lost 8 bases to trimming and J lost 0 bases; unmatched junction nucleotides: 6. The CDR3 has 15 residues. From germline, CDR1 is SEHNR and CDR2 FQNEAQ (reference sequence). The entire variable domain, with the rest obtained from reference TRBV7-9 and TRBJ2-2, is as follows: DTGVSQNPRHKITKRGQNVTFRCDPISEHNRLYWYRQTLGQGPEFLTYFQNEAQLEKSRLLSDRFSAERPKGSFSTLEIQRTEQGDSAMYLCASRKGTANTGELFFGEGSRLTVL.

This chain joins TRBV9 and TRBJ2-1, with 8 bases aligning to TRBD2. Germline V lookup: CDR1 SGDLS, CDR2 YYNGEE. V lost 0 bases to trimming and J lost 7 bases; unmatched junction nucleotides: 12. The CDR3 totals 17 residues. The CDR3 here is CASSVDVSGNWGNEQFF. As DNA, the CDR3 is TGTGCCAGCAGCGTAGATGTTAGCGGGAATTGGGGTAATGAGCAGTTCTTC.

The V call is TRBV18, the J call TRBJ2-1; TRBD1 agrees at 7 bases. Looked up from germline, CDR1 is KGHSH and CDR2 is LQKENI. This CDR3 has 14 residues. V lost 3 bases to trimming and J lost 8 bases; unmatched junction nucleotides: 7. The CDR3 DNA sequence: TGTGCCAGCTCACCCTTTGACAGGGTAGATGAGCAGTTCTTC. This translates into CASSPFDRVDEQFF.

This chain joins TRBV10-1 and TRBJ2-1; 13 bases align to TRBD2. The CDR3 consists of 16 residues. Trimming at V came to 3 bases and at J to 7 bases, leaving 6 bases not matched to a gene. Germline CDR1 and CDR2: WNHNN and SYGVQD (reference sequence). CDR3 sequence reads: CASSDRTSGRTNEQFF. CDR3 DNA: TGCGCCAGCAGTGACCGGACTAGCGGGAGAACAAATGAGCAGTTCTTC.

CDR3 in amino acids: CASSATRERTDTQYF. The CDR3 DNA follows: TGTGCCAGCAGCGCTACTAGAGAACGCACAGATACGCAGTATTTT. The rearrangement uses TRBV6-5 and TRBJ2-3, with D tentatively TRBD2 (5 bases). The ends were cut back, 6 bases at V and 1 base at J, with 14 bases in the middle. The CDR3 has 15 amino acids. The germline V gene encodes CDR1 MNHEY and CDR2 SVGAGI.

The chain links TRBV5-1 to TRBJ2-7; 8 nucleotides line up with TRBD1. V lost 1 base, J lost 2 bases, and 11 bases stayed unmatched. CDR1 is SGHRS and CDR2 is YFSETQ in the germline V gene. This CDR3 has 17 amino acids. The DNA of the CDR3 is TGCGCCAGCAGCTTGCAGTTTCGGACAGGGAATACCTACGAGCAGTACTTC. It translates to CASSLQFRTGNTYEQYF.

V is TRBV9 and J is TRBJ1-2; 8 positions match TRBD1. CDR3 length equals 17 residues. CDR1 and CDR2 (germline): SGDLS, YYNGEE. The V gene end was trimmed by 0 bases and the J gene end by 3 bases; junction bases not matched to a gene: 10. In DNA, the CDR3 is TGTGCCAGCAGCGTAGCTGGACAGGGTTTTGCTGACTATGGCTACACCTTC. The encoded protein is CASSVAGQGFADYGYTF.

The CDR3 DNA sequence: TGTGCCATCAGATCCGGGACTAGCGGCCAAGAGACCCAGTACTTC. It encodes CAIRSGTSGQETQYF. The chain joins TRBV10-3 to TRBJ2-5; 11 bases fit TRBD2. This CDR3 has 15 amino acids. The germline CDR1 and CDR2 sequences are ENHRY and SYGVKD. With 6 bases clipped from V and 1 base from J, the junction kept 4 bases outside the gene matches.

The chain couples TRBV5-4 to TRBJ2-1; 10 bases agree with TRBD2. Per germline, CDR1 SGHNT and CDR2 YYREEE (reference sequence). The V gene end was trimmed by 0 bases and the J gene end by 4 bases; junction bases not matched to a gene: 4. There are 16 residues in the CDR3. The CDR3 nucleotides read TGTGCCAGCAGCTTGGGGGGGACTAGCGTTTACAATGAGCAGTTCTTC. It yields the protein CASSLGGTSVYNEQFF.

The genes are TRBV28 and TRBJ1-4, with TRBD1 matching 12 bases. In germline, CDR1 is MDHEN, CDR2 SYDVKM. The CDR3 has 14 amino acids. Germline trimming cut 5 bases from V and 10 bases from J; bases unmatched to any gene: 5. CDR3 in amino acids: CASSTGQGAVKLFF. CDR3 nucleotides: TGTGCCAGCAGTACGGGACAGGGGGCCGTAAAACTGTTTTTT.

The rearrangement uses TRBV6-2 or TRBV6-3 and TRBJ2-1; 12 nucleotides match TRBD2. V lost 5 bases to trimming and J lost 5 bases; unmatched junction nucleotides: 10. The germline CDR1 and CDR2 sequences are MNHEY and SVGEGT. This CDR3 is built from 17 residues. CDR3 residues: CASSRAGLAGRNNEQFF. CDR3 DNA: TGTGCCAGCAGTCGCGCCGGACTAGCGGGAAGAAACAATGAGCAGTTCTTC.

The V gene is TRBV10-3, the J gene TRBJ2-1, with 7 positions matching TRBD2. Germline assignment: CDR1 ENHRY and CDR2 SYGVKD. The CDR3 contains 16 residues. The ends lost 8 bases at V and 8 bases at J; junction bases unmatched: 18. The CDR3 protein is CAIAPHGREMKYEQFF. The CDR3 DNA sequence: TGTGCCATCGCCCCACATGGGCGGGAGATGAAGTATGAGCAGTTCTTC.

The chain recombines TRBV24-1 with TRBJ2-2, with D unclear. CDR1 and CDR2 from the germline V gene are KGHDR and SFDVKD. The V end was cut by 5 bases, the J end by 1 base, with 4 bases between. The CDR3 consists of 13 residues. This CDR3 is CATSGQNTGELFF. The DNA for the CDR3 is TGTGCCACCAGTGGACAGAACACCGGGGAGCTGTTTTTT.

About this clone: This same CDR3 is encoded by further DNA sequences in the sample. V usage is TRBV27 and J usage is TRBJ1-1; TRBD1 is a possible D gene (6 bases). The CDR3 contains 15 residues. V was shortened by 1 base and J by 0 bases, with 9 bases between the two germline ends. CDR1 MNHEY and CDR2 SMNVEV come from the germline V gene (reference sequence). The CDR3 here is CASSLYTGMNTEAFF. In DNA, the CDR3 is TGTGCCAGCAGTTTATATACAGGGATGAACACTGAAGCTTTCTTT.

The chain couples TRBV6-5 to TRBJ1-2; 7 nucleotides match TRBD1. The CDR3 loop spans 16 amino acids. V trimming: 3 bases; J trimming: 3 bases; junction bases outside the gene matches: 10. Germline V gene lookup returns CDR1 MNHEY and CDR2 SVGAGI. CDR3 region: CASSYGYGTAHYGYTF. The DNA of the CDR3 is TGTGCCAGCAGTTATGGCTATGGGACAGCCCACTATGGCTACACCTTC.

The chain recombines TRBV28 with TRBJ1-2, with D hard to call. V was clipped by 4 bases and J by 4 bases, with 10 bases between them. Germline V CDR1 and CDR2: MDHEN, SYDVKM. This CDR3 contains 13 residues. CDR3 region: CASSSQKIYGYTF. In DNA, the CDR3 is TGTGCCAGCAGTTCACAGAAGATCTATGGCTACACCTTC.

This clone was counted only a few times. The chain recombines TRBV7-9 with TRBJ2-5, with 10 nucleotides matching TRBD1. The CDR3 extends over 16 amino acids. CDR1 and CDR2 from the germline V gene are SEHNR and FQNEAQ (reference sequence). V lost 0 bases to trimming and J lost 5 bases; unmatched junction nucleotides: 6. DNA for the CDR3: TGTGCCAGCAGCTTAGCTGACAGGGGGCTAGGGGAGACCCAGTACTTC. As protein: CASSLADRGLGETQYF. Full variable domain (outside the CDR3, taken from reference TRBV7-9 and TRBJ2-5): DTGVSQNPRHKITKRGQNVTFRCDPISEHNRLYWYRQTLGQGPEFLTYFQNEAQLEKSRLLSDRFSAERPKGSFSTLEIQRTEQGDSAMYLCASSLADRGLGETQYFGPGTRLLVL.

The CDR3 loop is CASSLEAGATPRDTQYF. CDR3 bases: TGTGCCAGCAGCTTAGAGGCAGGGGCGACTCCCCGGGATACGCAGTATTTT. The chain has TRBV7-2 and TRBJ2-3, with D possibly being TRBD1 (6 bases). This CDR3 has 17 amino acids. The V and J ends lost 1 base and 6 bases respectively, with 20 bases between them. The germline V gene has CDR1 SGHTA and CDR2 FQGNSA.

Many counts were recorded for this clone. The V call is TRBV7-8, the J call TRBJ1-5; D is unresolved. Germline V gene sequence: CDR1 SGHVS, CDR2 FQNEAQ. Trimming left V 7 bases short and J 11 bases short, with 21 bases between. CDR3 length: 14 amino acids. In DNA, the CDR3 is TGTGCCAGCACCTCCTATGAATCCGAGGTTGCCCAGCATTTT. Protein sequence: CASTSYESEVAQHF.

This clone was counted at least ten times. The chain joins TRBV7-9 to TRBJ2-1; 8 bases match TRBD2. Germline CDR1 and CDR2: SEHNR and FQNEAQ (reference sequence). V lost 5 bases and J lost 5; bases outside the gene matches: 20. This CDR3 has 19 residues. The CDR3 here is CASSPLGGSGVVGNNEQFF. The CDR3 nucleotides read TGTGCCAGCAGCCCCCTCGGCGGTAGCGGGGTGGTGGGAAACAATGAGCAGTTCTTC.

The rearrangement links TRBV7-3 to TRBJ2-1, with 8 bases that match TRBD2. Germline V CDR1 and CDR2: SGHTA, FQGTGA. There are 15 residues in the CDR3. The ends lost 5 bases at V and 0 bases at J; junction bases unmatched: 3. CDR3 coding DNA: TGTGCCAGCAGCCCTAGCGGGCCCTCCTACAATGAGCAGTTCTTC. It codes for CASSPSGPSYNEQFF.

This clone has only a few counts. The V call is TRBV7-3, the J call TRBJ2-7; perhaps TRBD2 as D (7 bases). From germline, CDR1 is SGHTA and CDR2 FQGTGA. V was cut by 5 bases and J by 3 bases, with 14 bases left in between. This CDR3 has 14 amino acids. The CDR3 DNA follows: TGTGCCAGCAGCGCCGGGGGGCAATTCTACGAGCAGTACTTC. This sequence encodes CASSAGGQFYEQYF. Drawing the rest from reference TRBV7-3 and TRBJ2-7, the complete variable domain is GAGVSQTPSNKVTEKGKYVELRCDPISGHTALYWYRQSLGQGPEFLIYFQGTGAADDSGLPNDRFFAVRPEGSVSTLKIQRTERGDSAVYLCASSAGGQFYEQYFGPGTRLTVT.

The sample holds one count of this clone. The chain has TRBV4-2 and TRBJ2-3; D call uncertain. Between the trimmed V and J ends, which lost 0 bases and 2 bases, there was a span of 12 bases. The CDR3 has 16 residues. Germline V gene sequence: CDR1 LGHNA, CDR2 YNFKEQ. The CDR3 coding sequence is TGTGCCAGCAGCCAAGACGATACGACTCCCACAGATACGCAGTATTTT. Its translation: CASSQDDTTPTDTQYF.

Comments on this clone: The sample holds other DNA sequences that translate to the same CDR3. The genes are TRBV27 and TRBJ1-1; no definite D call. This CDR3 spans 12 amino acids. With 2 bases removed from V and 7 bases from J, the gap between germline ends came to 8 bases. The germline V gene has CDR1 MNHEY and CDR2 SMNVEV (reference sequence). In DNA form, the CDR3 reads TGTGCCAGCAGTTTAAATCGGGGTGAAGCTTTCTTT. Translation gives CASSLNRGEAFF.

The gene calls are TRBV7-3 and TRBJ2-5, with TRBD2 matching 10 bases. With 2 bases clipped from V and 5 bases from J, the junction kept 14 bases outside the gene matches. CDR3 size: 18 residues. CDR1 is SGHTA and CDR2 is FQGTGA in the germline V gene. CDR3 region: CASSLWSSGRAGGETQYF. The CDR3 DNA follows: TGTGCCAGCAGCTTATGGTCCAGCGGGAGGGCCGGAGGGGAGACCCAGTACTTC.

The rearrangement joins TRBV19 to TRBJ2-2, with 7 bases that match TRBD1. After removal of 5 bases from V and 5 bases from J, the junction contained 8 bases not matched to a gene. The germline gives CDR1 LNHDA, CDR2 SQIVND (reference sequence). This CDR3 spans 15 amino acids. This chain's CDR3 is CASSPRTGDTGELFF. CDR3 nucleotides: TGTGCCAGTAGTCCTAGGACAGGCGATACCGGGGAGCTGTTTTTT.

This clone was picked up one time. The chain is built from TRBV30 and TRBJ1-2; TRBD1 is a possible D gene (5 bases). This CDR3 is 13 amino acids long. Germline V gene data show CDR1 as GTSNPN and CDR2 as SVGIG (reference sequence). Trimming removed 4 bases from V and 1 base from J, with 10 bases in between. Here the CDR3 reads CAWTRQNNYGYTF. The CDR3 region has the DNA TGTGCCTGGACCAGACAGAATAACTATGGCTACACCTTC.

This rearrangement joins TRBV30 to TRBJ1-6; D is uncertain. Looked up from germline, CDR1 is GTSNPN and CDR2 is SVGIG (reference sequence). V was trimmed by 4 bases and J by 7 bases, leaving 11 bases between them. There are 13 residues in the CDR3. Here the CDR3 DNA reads TGTGCCTGGACGGCGGGAGGGAATTCACCCCTCCACTTT. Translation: CAWTAGGNSPLHF.

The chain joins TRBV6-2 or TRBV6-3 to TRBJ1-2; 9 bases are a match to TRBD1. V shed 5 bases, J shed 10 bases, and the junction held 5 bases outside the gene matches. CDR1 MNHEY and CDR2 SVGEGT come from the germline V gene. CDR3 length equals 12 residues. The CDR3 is CASSHLQGAYTF. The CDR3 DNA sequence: TGTGCCAGCAGTCACCTACAGGGGGCCTACACCTTC.

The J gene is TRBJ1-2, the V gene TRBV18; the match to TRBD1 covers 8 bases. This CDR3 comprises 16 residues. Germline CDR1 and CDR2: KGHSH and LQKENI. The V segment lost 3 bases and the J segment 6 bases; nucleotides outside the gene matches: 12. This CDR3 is CASSPRQGSSEDGYTF. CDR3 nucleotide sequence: TGTGCCAGCTCACCTCGACAGGGGAGTTCGGAAGATGGCTACACCTTC.